This T cell receptor beta chain was identified in a study of control samples from healthy donors and cancer patients. Assay used: immunoSEQ multiplex PCR; TCRdb lists only in-frame clones, some missing. The top ten clones hold about an eighth of a sample with 50,000 to 55,000 clones, about nine tenths of them seen once. There are 14 residues in the CDR3. V was pared by 1 base and J by 8 bases, with 12 bases between. Germline lookup yields CDR1 SGHTA and CDR2 FQGTGA. This clone is a singleton in its sample. The receptor was isolated from a man in his sixties with head and neck cancer. This chain uses TRBV7-3 with TRBJ2-1; D might be TRBD1 (6 bases). The specimen was PBMCs. CDR3 sequence: CASSLNSPGDEQFF. The DNA of the CDR3 is TGTGCCAGCAGCTTAAATTCCCCAGGGGATGAGCAGTTCTTC.